This TCR beta chain is drawn from a study of T cells in tuberculosis. Study context: In South Africa, adults with active tuberculosis were compared with IGRA-negative and latently infected IGRA-positive adolescents.

The protocol was immunoSEQ multiplex PCR, while the TCRdb copy is restricted to in-frame clones and leaves out a portion. Of about 49,000 clones in the sample, about 95% were seen once. Time point meaning: new active TB diagnosis, blood taken before or within 7 days of starting treatment. Confirmation came from sputum smear and/or culture positivity for M. tuberculosis. Germline assignment: CDR1 LNHDA and CDR2 SQIVND (reference sequence). The length of the CDR3 is 16 residues. V was clipped by 7 bases and J by 6 bases, with 22 bases between them. The sequenced sample was PBMCs, obtained at tuberculosis diagnosis. This receptor was taken from an adult with tuberculosis. The chain links TRBV19 to TRBJ2-1; tentative D call: TRBD1 (7 bases). CDR3 DNA sequence: TGTGCCAGTACTCCTCGTAGGGCAGGGGGGCCCAATGAGCAGTTCTTC. Protein: CASTPRRAGGPNEQFF.